The sequence of this T cell receptor (delta chain) was determined in a study of gamma-delta T cells after stem cell transplantation. TCRdb fed the RT-PCR reads to CATT. Of about 3,400 delta-chain clones listed, around 16% are singletons. J gave up 3 bases and V 3 bases, and 7 bases lay outside the gene matches. Germline CDR1 and CDR2: GEAIGNYY and EKD. The length of the CDR3 is 17 residues. This clone has more than one count but fewer than ten. The clonotype was recovered from a human donor. It is not recorded whose cells these are; they may come from a transplant donor. Specimen: gamma-delta T cells. The chain is built from TRDV2 and TRDJ3, with 7 bases aligning to TRDD3. This chain's CDR3 is CACDSTGDLWDTRQMFF. The CDR3 DNA sequence: TGTGCCTGTGACTCTACTGGGGATCTCTGGGACACCCGACAGATGTTTTTC.